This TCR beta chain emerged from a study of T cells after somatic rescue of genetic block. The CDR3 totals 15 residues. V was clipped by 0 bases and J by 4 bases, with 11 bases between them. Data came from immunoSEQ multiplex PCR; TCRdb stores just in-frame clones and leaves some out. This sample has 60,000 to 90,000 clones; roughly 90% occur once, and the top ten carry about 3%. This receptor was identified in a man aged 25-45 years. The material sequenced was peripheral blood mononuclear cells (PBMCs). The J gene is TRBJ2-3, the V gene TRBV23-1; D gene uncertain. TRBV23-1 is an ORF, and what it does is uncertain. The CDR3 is CASSQSGRRADTQYF. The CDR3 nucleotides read TGCGCCAGCAGTCAATCGGGTCGCCGAGCAGATACGCAGTATTTT.